The rows below give T cell receptor beta chains drawn from one sample of a study of blood T cell repertoires in COVID-19. Some clones are missing from TCRdb's copy, which holds only in-frame ones; the method was immunoSEQ multiplex PCR. The sample yields about 140,000 clones, about 83% seen once. Sample: peripheral blood. These receptors were obtained from a man aged 45-60 years with acute or convalescent COVID-19. Both conserved end residues are trimmed from each CDR3. A D gene is named only where the DNA matches it firmly. Size values are once, few and many counts, or a class for expanded clones, and some rows have none.

clone_size: .
j_call: TRBJ2-1
d_call: TRBD1
v_call: TRBV11-2
cdr3_aa: ASSGQGYSSYNEQF

clone_size: .
j_call: TRBJ1-1
d_call: .
v_call: TRBV15
cdr3_aa: ATSPIREHTEAF

clone_size: .
j_call: TRBJ1-6
d_call: .
v_call: TRBV3-1/TRBV3-2
cdr3_aa: ASAGDSPLH

clone_size: .
j_call: TRBJ2-7
d_call: .
v_call: TRBV4-2
cdr3_aa: ASSPQVGAAEQY

clone_size: .
j_call: TRBJ2-5
d_call: TRBD2
v_call: TRBV5-1
cdr3_aa: ASGLAGRQETQY

clone_size: .
j_call: TRBJ1-3
d_call: .
v_call: TRBV14
cdr3_aa: ASSATGGRVSGNTIY

clone_size: once
j_call: TRBJ2-2
d_call: TRBD2
v_call: TRBV9
cdr3_aa: ASSGRGSDSAPGELF

clone_size: .
j_call: TRBJ1-1
d_call: .
v_call: TRBV2
cdr3_aa: ASSPTTVNTEAF

clone_size: .
j_call: TRBJ2-5
d_call: TRBD2
v_call: TRBV9
cdr3_aa: ASSVGLAGVVETQY

clone_size: .
j_call: TRBJ1-4
d_call: .
v_call: TRBV18
cdr3_aa: ASSSPNRDVQKKLF

clone_size: .
j_call: TRBJ2-1
d_call: TRBD2
v_call: TRBV5-1
cdr3_aa: ASSSSGSGGRNEQF